Listed below are T cell receptor beta chains from one sample, sequenced in a study of breast tumors, draining lymph nodes, adjacent tissues. MiXCR, applied by TCRdb to the multiplex PCR reads, yields one record per CDR3 protein. The sample contains more than 200,000 distinct CDR3 sequences, about 32% of which appear only once. Specimen: axillary lymph node tissue. The receptor set was obtained from a female donor with breast cancer. Some clones in this sample may be carry-over from other donors' samples. Each CDR3 is given with its conserved first and last residue. Fields, in order: V gene, J gene, CDR3 protein.

TRBV5-8,TRBJ1-2,CASSLDSNYGYTF
TRBV30,TRBJ2-3,CAWSVRGAGGADTQYF
TRBV6-2/TRBV6-3,TRBJ2-7,CASRKGQGGYEQYF
TRBV25-1,TRBJ1-1,CASSDHEGENTEAFF
TRBV20-1,TRBJ2-7,CSARLTGGGPYEQYF
TRBV24-1,TRBJ2-1,CATSGGTGKANEQFF
TRBV20-1,TRBJ2-2,CSARRGGAVTTGELFF
TRBV29-1,TRBJ1-6,CSVVRLSSYNSPLHF
TRBV11-3,TRBJ2-7,CASSLDAATNEQYF
TRBV15,TRBJ1-2,CATSRGTRDRGIYGYTF
TRBV3-1,TRBJ2-1,CASSLRMTSGRANEQFF
TRBV6-5,TRBJ2-3,CASSRGTTWDTQYF
TRBV7-8,TRBJ1-2,CTSSLGQHLGYTF
TRBV7-2,TRBJ2-5,CASSLKRGSTLETQYF
TRBV4-2,TRBJ2-3,CASSQDGVGTSGTDTQYF
TRBV15,TRBJ2-1,CATSASYNEQFF
TRBV12-3/TRBV12-4,TRBJ2-5,CASSLDNRGRKTQYF
TRBV6-2/TRBV6-3,TRBJ2-7,CASSHSFSGRYEQYF
TRBV7-9,TRBJ2-7,CASSLVAGVTYEQYF
TRBV15,TRBJ1-6,CATSRPGTGSSPLHF
TRBV12-3/TRBV12-4,TRBJ2-7,CASSLAVHEQYF
TRBV24-1,TRBJ2-1,CATSFTGWNEQFF
TRBV27,TRBJ2-2,CASSYTPPGAGELFF
TRBV5-1,TRBJ2-3,CASSFPSRTAGATDTQYF
TRBV12-3/TRBV12-4,TRBJ2-1,CASSPGLAGGPSYEQFF
TRBV11-2,TRBJ2-3,CASSQTENTDTQYF
TRBV20-1,TRBJ2-3,CSARVTADTQYF
TRBV15,TRBJ2-7,CATSSGSYEQYF
TRBV10-2,TRBJ2-6,CASSELAPSSSGANVLTF
TRBV12-3/TRBV12-4,TRBJ1-6,CASSFAGASLHF
TRBV2,TRBJ1-2,CASSVSGDNYGYTF
TRBV20-1,TRBJ2-1,CSASTGRKYNEQFF
TRBV7-2,TRBJ1-3,CASSLWAGGFYF
TRBV7-3,TRBJ2-5,CASSTTSGRAGETQYF
TRBV11-3,TRBJ2-5,CASSLGGQAARETQYF
TRBV24-1,TRBJ2-2,CATSSLDGSWTGELFF
TRBV2,TRBJ1-5,CASSDPNQPQHF
TRBV7-6,TRBJ1-3,CASGLSDVSGNTIYF
TRBV7-2,TRBJ2-1,CASSVVGLSGSFNRQFF
TRBV7-2,TRBJ1-4,CASSPYRSLGEKLFF
TRBV3-2,TRBJ2-3,CASSQAQGVGSMQDTQYF
TRBV29-1,TRBJ2-1,CSATLGGNEQFF
TRBV7-2,TRBJ2-2,CASSPYERPSYEQYFGPGGELFF
TRBV5-1,TRBJ1-1,CASSRGQGHEAFF
TRBV20-1,TRBJ2-1,CSARDQLAGVWEQFF
TRBV28,TRBJ1-2,CASSGATGYTF
TRBV6-1,TRBJ2-1,CASKIQLISYNEQFF
TRBV4-1,TRBJ2-4,CASSKQGAAKNIQYF
TRBV4-1,TRBJ2-5,CASSLPDERGTQYF
TRBV5-1,TRBJ2-2,CASSQSVKGTGELFF
TRBV28,TRBJ2-6,CASMSGGQGPSNVLTF